Presented here are 27 T cell receptor beta chains from one specimen sequenced in a study of CD4+ T cells in melanoma. TCRdb keeps only in-frame clones here, not all; method: immunoSEQ multiplex PCR. This sample carries 20,000 to 25,000 clones, around 80% of them seen once, and the ten largest clones take 7.5% to 10%. The receptors shown here come from a human donor with melanoma.

This chain uses TRBV19 with TRBJ1-4, with unresolved D. The germline V gene has CDR1 LNHDA and CDR2 SQIVND (reference sequence). The CDR3 extends over 16 amino acids. V shed 0 bases and J shed 6 bases, with 14 bases lying between them. The CDR3 sequence is CASSIDRYGGDEKLFF. CDR3 nucleotides: TGTGCCAGTAGTATAGATCGGTACGGTGGGGATGAAAAACTGTTTTTT. The variable domain in full, completed from reference TRBV19 and TRBJ1-4, reads DGGITQSPKYLFRKEGQNVTLSCEQNLNHDAMYWYRQDPGQGLRLIYYSQIVNDFQKGDIAEGYSVSREKKESFPLTVTSAQKNPTAFYLCASSIDRYGGDEKLFFGSGTQLSVL.

This clone was recorded only once. This chain joins TRBV2 and TRBJ2-7; possible D gene TRBD1, 6 bases. The V gene lost 0 bases and the J gene lost 3 bases, with 15 bases spanning the gap. The CDR3 totals 16 residues. CDR1 and CDR2 (germline): SNHLY, FYNNEI. The DNA for the CDR3 is TGTGCCAGCAGTGAAGCGCTTCAGGGGTCGGGCTACGAGCAGTACTTC. Its translation: CASSEALQGSGYEQYF.

The chain employs TRBV30 and TRBJ2-1, with TRBD1 as a possible D gene (6 bases). The CDR3 extends over 13 amino acids. The germline gives CDR1 GTSNPN, CDR2 SVGIG (reference sequence). V was clipped by 3 bases and J by 9 bases, with 15 bases between them. This chain's CDR3 is CAWSEITGSEQFF. In DNA, the CDR3 is TGTGCCTGGAGCGAAATAACAGGGAGTGAGCAGTTCTTC. The whole variable domain, filled in from reference TRBV30 and TRBJ2-1, reads SQTIHQWPATLVQPVGSPLSLECTVEGTSNPNLYWYRQAAGRGLQLLFYSVGIGQISSEVPQNLSASRPQDRQFILSSKKLLLSDSGFYLCAWSEITGSEQFFGPGTRLTVL.

The V call is TRBV5-1, the J call TRBJ1-4; no clear D gene. Germline assignment: CDR1 SGHRS and CDR2 YFSETQ. V lost 7 bases and J 2 bases, leaving 12 bases between the germline ends. The CDR3 sequence is 14 residues long. CDR3 sequence: CASAPVNTNEKLFF. The CDR3 DNA follows: TGCGCCAGCGCCCCGGTTAACACTAATGAAAAACTGTTTTTT. Full variable domain (rest looked up from reference TRBV5-1 and TRBJ1-4): KAGVTQTPRYLIKTRGQQVTLSCSPISGHRSVSWYQQTPGQGLQFLFEYFSETQRNKGNFPGRFSGRQFSNSRSEMNVSTLELGDSALYLCASAPVNTNEKLFFGSGTQLSVL.

The V call is TRBV5-8, the J call TRBJ1-2; unclear D gene. The CDR3 is 13 amino acids. V was trimmed by 1 base and J by 1 base, leaving 5 bases between them. Germline lookup yields CDR1 SGHTS and CDR2 YDEGEE. CDR3 in DNA: TGTGCCAGCAGCTTGAACGATAACTATGGCTACACCTTC. It codes for CASSLNDNYGYTF.

A few counts support this clone. This chain connects TRBV7-2 to TRBJ2-1; D unclear. Looked up from germline, CDR1 is SGHTA and CDR2 is FQGNSA. The CDR3 is 15 amino acids. V was clipped by 5 bases and J by 4 bases, with 15 bases between them. The CDR3 sequence is CASSLDLNLYNEQFF. The CDR3 DNA sequence: TGTGCCAGCAGCCTCGATCTGAACCTATACAATGAGCAGTTCTTC.

This CDR3 reads CASAGTIDNEQFF. The CDR3 bases are TGTGCCAGTGCCGGGACTATCGACAATGAGCAGTTCTTC. J is TRBJ2-1 and V is TRBV6-6; 7 nucleotides line up with TRBD2. Germline CDR1 MNHNY, CDR2 SVGAGI (reference sequence). The J segment lost 5 bases and the V segment lost 9 bases, leaving 7 bases of the junction unmatched. The CDR3 spans 13 residues.

The rearrangement links TRBV5-1 to TRBJ2-3; unclear D gene. V lost 3 bases and J 4 bases, leaving 18 bases between the germline ends. Germline CDR1 and CDR2: SGHRS and YFSETQ. This CDR3 has 16 residues. CDR3 amino acids: CASSYGPSSPADTQYF. CDR3 nucleotides: TGCGCCAGCAGCTACGGACCGTCGTCTCCCGCAGATACGCAGTATTTT.

For the CDR3, the DNA is TGTGCCAGCAGTTACTTTGCAGACTTCTCTGGAAACACCATATATTTT. Its protein product is CASSYFADFSGNTIYF. V gene TRBV6-5 combines with J gene TRBJ1-3; D is unresolved. From germline, CDR1 is MNHEY and CDR2 SVGAGI. Deletions cut 1 base from V and 0 bases from J, with 10 bases between. The CDR3 extends over 16 amino acids.

The V gene is TRBV7-8, the J gene TRBJ2-7; D not certain. CDR3 size: 13 residues. V was cut by 4 bases and J by 0 bases, with 7 bases left in between. The germline V gene encodes CDR1 SGHVS and CDR2 FQNEAQ. In nucleotides, the CDR3 is TGTGCCAGCAGCTACTCAGTCTCCTACGAGCAGTACTTC. Translated: CASSYSVSYEQYF.

The J gene is TRBJ1-1, the V gene TRBV10-2; no clear D gene. This CDR3 has 14 residues. V lost 5 bases to trimming and J lost 1 base, with 11 bases between them. Per germline, CDR1 WSHSY and CDR2 SAAADI. CDR3 coding DNA: TGCGCCAGCAGTCGTGAGGGCAAGAACACTGAAGCTTTCTTT. Amino acids: CASSREGKNTEAFF.

The rearrangement joins TRBV21-1 to TRBJ2-2; TRBD2, the table's D call, lacks a check against the DNA. TRBV21-1 is a listed pseudogene. This CDR3 spans 15 amino acids. The CDR3 here is CASSKAIENTGELFF. CDR3 bases: TGTGCCAGCAGCAAAGCGATAGAGAACACCGGGGAGCTGTTTTTT.

The gene calls are TRBV7-9 and TRBJ2-1; D possibly matches TRBD1 or TRBD2 (5 bases each). This CDR3 contains 15 residues. CDR1 SEHNR and CDR2 FQNEAQ come from the germline V gene (reference sequence). V was shortened by 0 bases and J by 7 bases, with 13 bases between the two germline ends. In nucleotides, the CDR3 is TGTGCCAGCAGCTTAGCCCGAGGGGTGACTAATGAGCAGTTCTTC. The encoded protein is CASSLARGVTNEQFF.

Notes on this clone: Other nucleotide sequences in the sample specify the same CDR3. The chain has TRBV29-1 and TRBJ1-1; D is ambiguous. V lost 4 bases, J lost 1 base, and 7 bases lay in between. Germline CDR1 SQVTM, CDR2 ANQGSEA. The CDR3 totals 12 residues. DNA of the CDR3: TGCAGCGTTGGCCAGAAGAACACTGAAGCTTTCTTT. It translates to CSVGQKNTEAFF.

This clone was recorded once. The chain combines TRBV5-1 with TRBJ2-2; a possible D gene is TRBD2 (7 bases). The CDR3 has 16 residues. Trimming took 0 bases from V and 5 from J, leaving 14 bases between them. From germline, CDR1 is SGHRS and CDR2 YFSETQ. CDR3 DNA sequence: TGCGCCAGCAGCTTGGCGGGGGCGGGGGCGACCGGGGAGCTGTTTTTT. As protein: CASSLAGAGATGELFF.

V gene TRBV10-3 combines with J gene TRBJ1-2; the D is unclear. V dropped 0 bases and J dropped 3 bases, with 11 bases sitting between them. This CDR3 has 15 amino acids. Germline CDR1 is ENHRY and CDR2 is SYGVKD. The CDR3, as DNA: TGTGCCATCAGTGAGTCGAGAGGGCAGGACTATGGCTACACCTTC. It codes for CAISESRGQDYGYTF.

Only a few counts were recorded for this clone. CDR3 coding DNA: TGTGCCAGCAGCTTGGCGGGACAGCCTAATGAAAAACTGTTTTTT. As protein: CASSLAGQPNEKLFF. The rearrangement uses TRBV5-6 and TRBJ1-4, with 7 bases identical to TRBD1. J gave up 3 bases and V 0 bases, and 2 bases lay outside the gene matches. CDR3 length: 15 residues. CDR1 SGHDT and CDR2 YYEEEE come from the germline V gene.

This clone was detected only a few times. This chain uses TRBV6-1 with TRBJ2-3; 14 positions match TRBD2. The V gene end was trimmed by 4 bases and the J gene end by 0 bases; junction bases not matched to a gene: 12. The CDR3 contains 20 residues. Germline lookup yields CDR1 MNHNS and CDR2 SASEGT. The CDR3 protein is CASSGTPGLAGARSTDTQYF. CDR3 in DNA: TGTGCCAGCAGTGGTACACCGGGACTAGCGGGGGCCAGGAGCACAGATACGCAGTATTTT.

The gene calls are TRBV6-6 and TRBJ2-4; TRBD1 aligns across 12 bases. This CDR3 is built from 16 residues. Per germline, CDR1 MNHNY and CDR2 SVGAGI (reference sequence). J gave up 1 base and V 5 bases, and 3 bases lay outside the gene matches. CDR3 in amino acids: CASSTGQGAAKNIQYF. For the CDR3, the DNA is TGTGCCAGCAGTACGGGACAGGGGGCGGCCAAAAACATTCAGTACTTC.

J is TRBJ2-1 and V is TRBV1; the D call in the table, TRBD2, was not verified against the DNA. TRBV1 is a recognized pseudogene. The CDR3 length is 21 residues. The CDR3 region is CTSSQPGRLLAGGRSYNEQFF. The CDR3 DNA reads as TGCACCAGCAGCCAACCGGGCCGGCTACTAGCGGGGGGGCGCTCCTACAATGAGCAGTTCTTC.

The chain couples TRBV12-5 to TRBJ1-1, with D possibly being TRBD1 (5 bases). Trimming stripped 5 bases from V and 4 bases from J, with 20 bases between. In germline, CDR1 is LGHNT, CDR2 FRNRAP. The CDR3 loop spans 16 amino acids. The CDR3 DNA reads TGTGCTAGTGGTCCTGAAGCTGGGGCCTCAGGCACTGAAGCTTTCTTT. Translating gives CASGPEAGASGTEAFF. Full variable domain (outside the CDR3, taken from reference TRBV12-5 and TRBJ1-1): DARVTQTPRHKVTEMGQEVTMRCQPILGHNTVFWYRQTMMQGLELLAYFRNRAPLDDSGMPKDRFSAEMPDATLATLKIQPSEPRDSAVYFCASGPEAGASGTEAFFGQGTRLTVV.

The chain's CDR3 is CASSEANRGNTEAFF. In DNA form, the CDR3 reads TGTGCCAGCAGTGAAGCTAACAGGGGGAACACTGAAGCTTTCTTT. This chain links TRBV2 with TRBJ1-1, with 7 bases that match TRBD1. V was clipped by 0 bases and J by 1 base; unmatched bases: 2. Looked up from germline, CDR1 is SNHLY and CDR2 is FYNNEI. The CDR3 is 15 residues long. The variable domain in full, with the rest retrieved from reference TRBV2 and TRBJ1-1, is EPEVTQTPSHQVTQMGQEVILRCVPISNHLYFYWYRQILGQKVEFLVSFYNNEISEKSEIFDDQFSVERPDGSNFTLKIRSTKLEDSAMYFCASSEANRGNTEAFFGQGTRLTVV.

On this clone: A junction end diverges from the germline sequence, so it may reflect a read error. This chain uses TRBV7-9 with TRBJ2-5; 11 bases map to TRBD2. This CDR3 spans 17 amino acids. Germline CDR1 reads SEHNR; CDR2 reads FQNEAQ (reference sequence). Here the CDR3 reads CTSSLGLTSGDQETQYF. The CDR3 DNA is TGTACCAGCAGCTTAGGTTTGACTAGCGGGGACCAAGAGACCCAGTACTTC.

This clone was recorded only once. The chain joins TRBV5-5 to TRBJ2-3; 11 bases match TRBD2. Germline CDR1 is SGHKS and CDR2 is YYEKEE (reference sequence). CDR3 length equals 18 residues. The V segment lost 4 bases and the J segment 3 bases; nucleotides outside the gene matches: 13. CDR3 loop: CASSPRRVRLAGTDTQYF. The CDR3 nucleotides read TGTGCCAGCAGCCCGCGCCGAGTGAGACTAGCGGGAACAGATACGCAGTATTTT.

V gene TRBV5-1 combines with J gene TRBJ1-4; 7 bases align to TRBD1. V dropped 0 bases and J dropped 8; count of bases not matched to a gene: 4. Per germline, CDR1 SGHRS and CDR2 YFSETQ. CDR3 length: 14 residues. CDR3 protein: CASSLGQGYEKLFF. As DNA, the CDR3 is TGCGCCAGCAGCTTGGGACAGGGTTACGAAAAACTGTTTTTT.

This clone was detected only once. The rearrangement uses TRBV7-2 and TRBJ2-5; D not resolved. Germline CDR1 and CDR2: SGHTA and FQGNSA. The CDR3 runs 14 residues. Trimming removed 5 bases at V and 1 base at J, with 11 bases between. The CDR3 nucleotides are TGTGCCAGCAGCATCTCAGCGACCCAAGAGACCCAGTACTTC. As protein: CASSISATQETQYF. The variable domain in full, with the rest retrieved from reference TRBV7-2 and TRBJ2-5, is GAGVSQSPSNKVTEKGKDVELRCDPISGHTALYWYRQSLGQGLEFLIYFQGNSAPDKSGLPSDRFSAERTGGSVSTLTIQRTQQEDSAVYLCASSISATQETQYFGPGTRLLVL.

The chain recombines TRBV27 with TRBJ1-5, with a possible D match to TRBD1 (6 bases). CDR1 and CDR2 from the germline V gene are MNHEY and SMNVEV (reference sequence). This CDR3 spans 16 amino acids. The germline V and J ends were trimmed by 5 bases and 3 bases, with 17 bases remaining between them. DNA for the CDR3: TGTGCCAGCAGTAATAACGTCAGGGGTCTCAATCAGCCCCAGCATTTT. It is translated as CASSNNVRGLNQPQHF.